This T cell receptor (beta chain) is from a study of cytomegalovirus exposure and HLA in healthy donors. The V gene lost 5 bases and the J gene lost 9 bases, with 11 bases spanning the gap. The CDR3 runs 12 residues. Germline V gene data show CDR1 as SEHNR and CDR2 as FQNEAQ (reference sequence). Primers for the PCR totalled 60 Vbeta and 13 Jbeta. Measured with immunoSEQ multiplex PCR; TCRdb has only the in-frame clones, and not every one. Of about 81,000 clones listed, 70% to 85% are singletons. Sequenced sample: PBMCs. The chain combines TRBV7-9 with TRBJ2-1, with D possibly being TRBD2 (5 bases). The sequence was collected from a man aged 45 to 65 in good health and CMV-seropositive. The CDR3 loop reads CASSPDWGEQFF. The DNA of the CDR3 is TGTGCCAGCAGCCCGGACTGGGGTGAGCAGTTCTTC.